The entry below describes one T cell receptor (beta chain). The antigen remains undetermined. The CDR3 is 14 residues long. The germline gives CDR1 SGHRS, CDR2 YFSETQ. Trimming at V came to 4 bases and at J to 3 bases, leaving 3 bases not matched to a gene. Using immunoSEQ multiplex PCR, the repertoire was profiled, and TCRdb retains in-frame clones only, with some absent. The profile shows tens of thousands of clones, 75% to 90% of them singletons. The entry originates in a study of graft-versus-host responses after intestinal transplantation. Study details: Each recipient received anti-thymocyte globulin induction, then tacrolimus and steroids for around 3 years.

The study, taken as a whole, reports: Recipient marrow held GvH clones, some first seen in ileum or blood. Circulating GvH clone levels at their peak were associated with HvG declines (early post-transplant).

This TCR came from a human patient who received an intestinal transplant, so some T cells may come from the graft donor. Sequencing was performed on PBMCs, taken about 990 days after transplant. The chain has TRBV5-1 and TRBJ2-7, with 11 bases that match TRBD1. The CDR3: CASSPGQGVYEQYF. The DNA for the CDR3 is TGCGCCAGCAGCCCGGGACAGGGGGTCTACGAGCAGTACTTC.